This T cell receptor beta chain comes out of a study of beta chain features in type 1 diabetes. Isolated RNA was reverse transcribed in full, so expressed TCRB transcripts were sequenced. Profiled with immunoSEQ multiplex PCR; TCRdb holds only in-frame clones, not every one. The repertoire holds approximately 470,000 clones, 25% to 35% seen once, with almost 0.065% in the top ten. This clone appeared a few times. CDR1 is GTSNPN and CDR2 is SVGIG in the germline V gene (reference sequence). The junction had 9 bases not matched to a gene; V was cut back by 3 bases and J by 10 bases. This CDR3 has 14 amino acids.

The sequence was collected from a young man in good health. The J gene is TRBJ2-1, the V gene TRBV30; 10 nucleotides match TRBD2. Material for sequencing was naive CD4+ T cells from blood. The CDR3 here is CAWSSGTSVTEQFF. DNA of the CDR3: TGTGCCTGGAGCTCCGGGACTAGCGTAACAGAGCAGTTCTTC.